These T cell receptor beta chains were read from a single sample in a study of identical twins. TCRdb called the 5' RACE reads again in MiXCR, with one record for every CDR3 protein. The data show some 690,000 distinct CDR3 sequences, 21% seen once. The sample also formed part of further work on T cells expressing NK-cell markers.

Sequencing was performed on PBMCs. Every receptor here comes from a woman aged 18-29 years in good health. Both conserved end residues are part of each CDR3. Fields, in order: J gene, clone size, D gene, V gene, CDR3 DNA, CDR3 protein. A D gene is named only where the DNA matches it firmly. Clone size is not always given. Where it is, it says once, few, many or a class for expanded clones.

>TRBJ2-5|many|NA|TRBV10-3
TGTGCCATCAGTGAGTCGACGGAGGGCTATCAAGAGACCCAGTACTTC
CAISESTEGYQETQYF
>TRBJ1-1|many|NA|TRBV29-1
TGCAGCGTTCCCTGGACAGACACTGGGAACACTGAAGCTTTCTTT
CSVPWTDTGNTEAFF
>TRBJ2-7|NA|NA|TRBV5-1
TGCGCCAGCAGAAAAAAATACGAGCAGTACTTC
CASRKKYEQYF
>TRBJ2-7|few|TRBD2|TRBV10-3
TGTGCCATCAGTGAACGAGTAGCGGGCGACGAGCAGTACTTC
CAISERVAGDEQYF
>TRBJ1-5|many|TRBD1|TRBV9
TGTGCCAGCAGCGTCCCGGGACAGGGGAGATCTCAGCCCCAGCATTTT
CASSVPGQGRSQPQHF
>TRBJ2-5|few|TRBD2|TRBV12-3/TRBV12-4
TGTGCCAGCAGTTTAGCGCGACTAGCCCCAGAGACCCAGTACTTC
CASSLARLAPETQYF
>TRBJ1-2|few|NA|TRBV10-3
TGTGCCATCTGGAGTGGGGAGTACGATGGCTACACCTTC
CAIWSGEYDGYTF
>TRBJ1-2|many|TRBD1|TRBV12-3/TRBV12-4
TGTGCCAGCAGCTTGACAGGGTATGGCTACACCTTC
CASSLTGYGYTF
>TRBJ2-5|few|NA|TRBV27
TGTGCCAGCAAGATTAGTGGACAAGAGACCCAGTACTTC
CASKISGQETQYF
>TRBJ2-3|few|NA|TRBV11-2
TGTGCCAGCAGCCAACCGCCGCACACAGATACGCAGTATTTT
CASSQPPHTDTQYF
>TRBJ2-1|NA|TRBD1|TRBV2
TGTGCCAGCAGCGTGGACAGGGGACCCGGGGGAAATGAGCAGTTCTTC
CASSVDRGPGGNEQFF
>TRBJ2-3|many|NA|TRBV5-1
TGCGCCAGCAGCTTCTCTAGCACAGATACGCAGTATTTT
CASSFSSTDTQYF
>TRBJ2-1|once|NA|TRBV6-1
TGTGCCAGCAGCCTGCCAATTGGTGGCGGAGGCAATGAGCAGTTCTTC
CASSLPIGGGGNEQFF
>TRBJ1-2|few|NA|TRBV3-1
TGTGCCAGCAGCCAAGGGGTCGGTGGCTACACCTTC
CASSQGVGGYTF
>TRBJ2-3|few|TRBD2|TRBV7-2
TGTGCCAGCAGCCCTAGCGGGAGAAGGCACACAGATACGCAGTATTTT
CASSPSGRRHTDTQYF
>TRBJ2-6|few|NA|TRBV5-6
TGTGCCAGCAGCTTGGGGTTCCCCCTCGTCCTGACTTTC
CASSLGFPLVLTF
>TRBJ1-1|few|NA|TRBV12-3/TRBV12-4
TGTGCCAGCGGGTCTTCTGAAGCTTTCTTT
CASGSSEAFF
>TRBJ2-1|few|TRBD2|TRBV10-3
TGTGCCATCAGTGAGTCTGGCGGGAGGAAGAATGAGCAGTTCTTC
CAISESGGRKNEQFF
>TRBJ2-7|NA|TRBD2|TRBV25-1
TGTGCCAGCAGAGGCTCGGGAGGGCCAGGCGAGCAGTACTTC
CASRGSGGPGEQYF
>TRBJ2-5|NA|TRBD1|TRBV12-3/TRBV12-4
TGTGCCAGCAGTCCCTACCCCTCGACAGGGGAAGAGACCCAGTACTTC
CASSPYPSTGEETQYF
>TRBJ2-1|few|NA|TRBV4-1
TGCGCCAGCAGCCAAGATTGGAGTAGCTATGAGCAGTTCTTC
CASSQDWSSYEQFF
>TRBJ2-1|few|NA|TRBV9
TGTGCCAGCAGCGTAGGGCTGTTCGATGAGCAGTTCTTC
CASSVGLFDEQFF
>TRBJ1-5|once|TRBD1|TRBV20-1
TGCAGTGCTAGCCCAGAGGGGACAGGCTGGGTGCTAAGGCCCCAGCATTTT
CSASPEGTGWVLRPQHF
>TRBJ1-1|NA|NA|TRBV12-3/TRBV12-4
TGTGCCAGCTCGGTCCGCATGAACACTGAAGCTTTCTTT
CASSVRMNTEAFF
>TRBJ2-1|few|TRBD2|TRBV4-3
TGCGCCAGCAGCCAAGGGATAGCGGGAGGTTATGAGCAGTTCTTC
CASSQGIAGGYEQFF
>TRBJ2-5|few|NA|TRBV9
TGTGCCAGCAGCCCTTCCGGGACAAGTCAAGAGACCCAGTACTTC
CASSPSGTSQETQYF
>TRBJ2-3|many|TRBD2|TRBV6-4
TGTGCCAGCAGTGAGTCTACCGGGACTAGCGATACGCAGTATTTT
CASSESTGTSDTQYF
>TRBJ2-7|few|NA|TRBV5-5
TGTGCCAGCAGCTTGGTTCTGGCGAGTGGCGAGCAGTACTTC
CASSLVLASGEQYF
>TRBJ2-1|many|TRBD2|TRBV20-1
TGCAGTGCCTCGGGGGGTCTCTCCTACAATGAGCAGTTCTTC
CSASGGLSYNEQFF
>TRBJ2-7|few|NA|TRBV7-9
TGTGCCAGCAGCCCACTGTGGGGCTACGAGCAGTACTTC
CASSPLWGYEQYF
>TRBJ2-7|NA|TRBD2|TRBV20-1
TGCAGTGCTATAAGCGGGAGGCCAGAATACGAGCAGTACTTC
CSAISGRPEYEQYF
>TRBJ2-5|NA|TRBD2|TRBV5-1
TGCGCCAGCAGACGAGCTAGCGGGAGGGGCGCCCCAGAGACCCAGTACTTC
CASRRASGRGAPETQYF
>TRBJ2-1|NA|NA|TRBV11-2
TGTGCCAGCAGCTCCCATCGGGTGGGAGAGCAGTTCTTC
CASSSHRVGEQFF
>TRBJ2-7|NA|TRBD1|TRBV7-9
TGTGCCAGCAGCTCTTGGACAGGGGGATCCTACGAGCAGTACTTC
CASSSWTGGSYEQYF
>TRBJ2-3|few|TRBD2|TRBV3-1
TGTGCCAGCAGCCAATCACCGGGGGAGGGTTTGGATACGCAGTATTTT
CASSQSPGEGLDTQYF
>TRBJ2-7|NA|NA|TRBV18
TGTGCCAGCTCACCAACGGGGACCTTGAGCTCCTACGAGCAGTACTTC
CASSPTGTLSSYEQYF
>TRBJ2-7|NA|TRBD1|TRBV4-3
TGCGCCAGCAGCCAAGGCAGGGGGCGGATTAAGGAGCAGTACTTC
CASSQGRGRIKEQYF